Below are 7 T cell receptor beta chains sequenced from a single sample in a study of cytomegalovirus exposure and HLA in healthy donors. Primers included in the PCR were 60 Vbeta and 13 Jbeta primers. Profiling relied on immunoSEQ multiplex PCR, and the TCRdb table lists in-frame clones only, not all of them. The sample has about 120,000 clones, over 75% seen once; the top ten hold about 3.9%. The material sequenced was PBMCs. All receptors come from a man younger than 35 in good health and CMV-seropositive.

V usage is TRBV7-2 and J usage is TRBJ2-2, with 11 bases that match TRBD2. V was pared by 5 bases and J by 7 bases, with 12 bases of the junction left unmatched. Looked up from germline, CDR1 is SGHTA and CDR2 is FQGNSA. The CDR3 has 17 residues. Here the CDR3 reads CASSPGATSGNRGELFF. CDR3 coding DNA: TGTGCCAGCAGCCCCGGGGCGACTAGCGGGAATCGCGGGGAGCTGTTTTTT.

The chain is built from TRBV5-1 and TRBJ2-6; 7 bases line up with TRBD1. Germline trimming cut 4 bases from V and 2 bases from J; bases unmatched to any gene: 9. CDR1 SGHRS and CDR2 YFSETQ come from the germline V gene. The CDR3 extends over 17 amino acids. Here the CDR3 reads CASSVDRVITGANVLTF. In DNA, the CDR3 is TGCGCCAGCAGCGTTGACAGGGTTATTACTGGGGCCAACGTCCTGACTTTC.

The CDR3 sequence: CASSPTGNYGYTF. The CDR3 nucleotides are TGTGCCAGCAGCCCTACAGGGAACTATGGCTACACCTTC. This chain connects TRBV9 to TRBJ1-2, with D perhaps TRBD1 (6 bases). The V gene's germline CDR1 is SGDLS and CDR2 YYNGEE. The CDR3 runs 13 residues. Trimming left V 4 bases short and J 2 bases short, with 9 bases between.

This rearrangement joins TRBV7-6 to TRBJ2-7; D might be TRBD2 (5 bases). The CDR3 has 16 residues. CDR1 SGHVS and CDR2 FNYEAQ come from the germline V gene. Trimming removed 5 bases at V and 1 base at J, with 18 bases between. As DNA, the CDR3 is TGTGCCAGCAGCCACCGGGAAAAGGGAAGATCCTACGAGCAGTACTTC. Translating it yields CASSHREKGRSYEQYF.

This chain links TRBV30 with TRBJ2-2; no firm D call. The length of the CDR3 is 13 residues. Trimming stripped 4 bases from V and 4 bases from J, with 10 bases between. The germline CDR1 and CDR2 sequences are GTSNPN and SVGIG (reference sequence). DNA of the CDR3: TGTGCCTGGAACAGAAAGATCACCGGGGAGCTGTTTTTT. Amino acids: CAWNRKITGELFF.

The rearrangement uses TRBV18 and TRBJ1-5; TRBD1 is a possible D gene (5 bases). V lost 0 bases and J 4 bases, leaving 13 bases between the germline ends. Germline-derived CDR1 and CDR2 are KGHSH and LQKENI. The CDR3 contains 16 residues. CDR3 nucleotides: TGTGCCAGCTCACCACCGGGCAGGGCTGGGAATCAGCCCCAGCATTTT. Encoded protein: CASSPPGRAGNQPQHF.

This clone was seen a few times. The V and J genes are TRBV4-3 and TRBJ2-6; D is uncertain. Trimming left V 0 bases short and J 0 bases short, with 6 bases between. The CDR3 is 16 residues long. The germline CDR1 and CDR2 sequences are LGHNA and YSLEER. The CDR3 DNA reads TGCGCCAGCAGCCAAGAACGGTACTCTGGGGCCAACGTCCTGACTTTC. Protein product: CASSQERYSGANVLTF.